Below, 28 T cell receptor beta chains from the same sample are listed, as sequenced in a study of T-cell reconstitution after alpha-beta-depleted transplantation in children (dated by TCRdb to 2016 to 2017). The treatment or condition label of this sample denotes: allogeneic hematopoietic cell transplantation with graft depleted of TCRalphabeta T cells and CD19 B cells. The library was generated by PCR. Sequenced on an Illumina HiSeq 2500. Molecular barcoding was employed in the preparation of TCR libraries, with unique molecular identifiers being used to normalize TCRbeta repertoire quantification. The public sequencing data were trimmed at Q25 with fastp and processed into clonotypes with MiXCR by TCRdb, which kept only in-frame beta chains. Identical CDR3 proteins give one entry, which carries the most common genes and DNA. The sample has some 120,000 distinct CDR3 sequences on record, around 9.8% of them singletons. Around 24% of the sample goes to the ten largest clones.

Sequencing was performed on PBMCs, mostly from graft donor cells, taken 180 days after TCRalphabeta/CD19-depleted stem cell transplant. Source of these receptors: a girl in the first two years of life who had a stem cell transplant for combined immunodeficiency, so the T cells may come from the graft donor.

The chain couples TRBV7-2 to TRBJ2-5, with D tentatively TRBD2 (5 bases). The V and J ends lost 4 bases and 1 base respectively, with 10 bases between them. Germline V gene sequence: CDR1 SGHTA, CDR2 FQGNSA. The CDR3 covers 14 residues. The CDR3 sequence: CASSYAGIQETQYF. DNA of the CDR3: TGTGCCAGCAGCTATGCGGGTATCCAAGAGACCCAGTACTTC. Supplemented by reference TRBV7-2 and TRBJ2-5, the full variable domain reads GAGVSQSPSNKVTEKGKDVELRCDPISGHTALYWYRQSLGQGLEFLIYFQGNSAPDKSGLPSDRFSAERTGGSVSTLTIQRTQQEDSAVYLCASSYAGIQETQYFGPGTRLLVL.

This clonotype has at least ten counts. The junction and the germline gene differ at one end; a read error may be behind it. The chain links TRBV20-1 to TRBJ2-2; D is possibly TRBD1 (7 bases). The CDR3 is 14 residues long. CDR1 and CDR2 from the germline V gene are DFQATT and SNEGSKA (reference sequence). This CDR3 reads CSARSSRDRRELFF. In nucleotides, the CDR3 is TGCAGTGCTAGATCCTCGCGGGACAGAAGGGAACTGTTTTTT.

The table lists this clonotype with many counts. This rearrangement joins TRBV29-1 to TRBJ2-7, with 10 bases identical to TRBD2. With V trimmed by 4 bases and J by 0 bases, 6 bases remained unmatched. The CDR3 covers 15 residues. Germline V gene lookup returns CDR1 SQVTM and CDR2 ANQGSEA. DNA for the CDR3: TGCAGCGTTGCAGCGGGAGGGCCCCCCTCCTACGAGCAGTACTTC. It is translated as CSVAAGGPPSYEQYF.

This clonotype was detected a few times. The chain links TRBV12-3 or TRBV12-4 to TRBJ1-1, with D perhaps TRBD1 (5 bases). Trimming removed 2 bases at V and 3 bases at J, with 7 bases between. The CDR3 length is 13 residues. The CDR3 here is CASSLWGDTEAFF. In nucleotides, the CDR3 is TGTGCCAGCAGTTTATGGGGGGACACTGAAGCTTTCTTT.

The chain employs TRBV5-1 and TRBJ2-3; no clear D gene. The CDR3 runs to 16 residues. CDR1 is SGHRS, CDR2 YFSETQ, per germline. With 4 bases removed from V and 2 bases from J, the gap between germline ends came to 17 bases. CDR3 sequence (DNA): TGCGCCAGCAGCCCATGGGCGGTCACTACCACAGATACGCAGTATTTT. Translated: CASSPWAVTTTDTQYF.

The chain joins TRBV20-1 to TRBJ1-2, with D unclear. CDR3 length equals 12 residues. Trimming removed 0 bases at V and 8 bases at J, with 10 bases between. The germline gives CDR1 DFQATT, CDR2 SNEGSKA (reference sequence). The CDR3 coding sequence is TGCAGTGCTAGAGATCTAGGGAGAGGCTACACCTTC. Protein product: CSARDLGRGYTF.

This chain uses TRBV12-3 or TRBV12-4 with TRBJ1-6; D might be TRBD1 (6 bases). The V end lost 1 base, the J end lost 9 bases, and 16 bases lay between the germline ends. The CDR3 runs to 16 residues. CDR3 sequence: CASSLEPRGLRSPLHF. The CDR3 DNA is TGTGCCAGCAGTTTAGAGCCCAGGGGTCTGCGTTCACCCCTCCACTTT.

This clonotype has just a few counts. The CDR3 nucleotides read TGTGCCAGCAGCTTAACTAGCGGGCTAGCCAAAAACATTCAGTACTTC. It codes for CASSLTSGLAKNIQYF. The chain carries TRBV7-2 and TRBJ2-4; 9 bases line up with TRBD2. CDR1 and CDR2 (germline): SGHTA, FQGNSA. This CDR3 region has 16 residues. The junction had 2 bases not matched to a gene; V was cut back by 2 bases and J by 0 bases.

J is TRBJ2-7 and V is TRBV5-1; D might be TRBD1 or TRBD2, each matching 5 bases. V lost 4 bases and J lost 10, with 18 bases in between. The CDR3 consists of 13 residues. The germline V gene has CDR1 SGHRS and CDR2 YFSETQ. This CDR3 is CASSAPGQQGQYF. DNA for the CDR3: TGCGCCAGCAGCGCCCCGGGGCAGCAGGGTCAGTACTTC.

V usage is TRBV29-1 and J usage is TRBJ2-3, with D possibly being TRBD1 or TRBD2 (5 bases each). Deletions cut 6 bases from V and 4 bases from J, with 14 bases between. The CDR3 extends over 13 amino acids. Per germline, CDR1 SQVTM and CDR2 ANQGSEA. The CDR3 coding sequence is TGCAGCGTCGGGGTCAAGGGGTCAGATACGCAGTATTTT. It translates to CSVGVKGSDTQYF.

In its sample, this clonotype was seen a few times. The chain is built from TRBV7-2 and TRBJ2-5; possibly TRBD1 for D (7 bases). Germline V lookup: CDR1 SGHTA, CDR2 FQGNSA. The CDR3 consists of 16 residues. V lost 2 bases and J lost 5, with 18 bases in between. For the CDR3, the DNA is TGTGCCAGCAGCTTATCAGGGGGGTTAGGGTTGGAGACCCAGTACTTC. Translated: CASSLSGGLGLETQYF.

The genes are TRBV7-2 and TRBJ2-6; D is uncertain. Germline CDR1 and CDR2: SGHTA and FQGNSA. Trimming cost V 2 bases and J 0 bases, with 14 bases left between them. The CDR3 has 18 residues. Here the CDR3 DNA reads TGTGCCAGCAGCTTATTCCTCGGCGGCGGCTCTGGGGCCAACGTCCTGACTTTC. This translates into CASSLFLGGGSGANVLTF.

This clonotype was picked up many times. The V gene is TRBV15, the J gene TRBJ1-6; 10 bases fit TRBD1. Germline V gene sequence: CDR1 LNHNV, CDR2 YYDKDF (reference sequence). The CDR3 is 17 amino acids. V was pared by 1 base and J by 10 bases, with 10 bases of the junction left unmatched. CDR3 residues: CATSRAPGQGIVSPLHF. CDR3 DNA sequence: TGTGCCACCAGCAGAGCCCCGGGACAGGGGATAGTATCACCCCTCCACTTT.

This clonotype was picked up many times. The rearrangement links TRBV7-3 to TRBJ2-6; tentatively, D is TRBD1 (5 bases). Trimming took off 4 bases at V and 2 bases at J, with 12 bases between the two ends. Germline-derived CDR1 and CDR2 are SGHTA and FQGTGA. This CDR3 has 16 amino acids. CDR3 loop: CASSSRGNAGANVLTF. CDR3 bases: TGTGCCAGCAGCTCAAGGGGTAATGCTGGGGCCAACGTCCTGACTTTC.

The sample holds a few counts of this clonotype. The V and J genes are TRBV5-1 and TRBJ2-3; D is possibly TRBD1 or TRBD2 (5 bases each). CDR1 and CDR2 (germline): SGHRS, YFSETQ. The CDR3 sequence is 14 residues long. Trimming removed 1 base at V and 6 bases at J, with 12 bases between. CDR3 DNA: TGCGCCAGCAGCTTGAGATTAGAGGGGGATACGCAGTATTTT. Encoded protein: CASSLRLEGDTQYF. The whole variable domain, remainder taken from reference TRBV5-1 and TRBJ2-3, is KAGVTQTPRYLIKTRGQQVTLSCSPISGHRSVSWYQQTPGQGLQFLFEYFSETQRNKGNFPGRFSGRQFSNSRSEMNVSTLELGDSALYLCASSLRLEGDTQYFGPGTRLTVL.

This clonotype was seen many times. The genes are TRBV28 and TRBJ1-3; no clear D gene. Germline CDR1 reads MDHEN; CDR2 reads SYDVKM. The V end was cut by 5 bases, the J end by 0 bases, with 11 bases between. This CDR3 has 15 amino acids. The CDR3 loop reads CASSGFLPSGNTIYF. DNA for the CDR3: TGTGCCAGCAGTGGTTTTCTACCCTCTGGAAACACCATATATTTT. The full variable domain, with the rest looked up from reference TRBV28 and TRBJ1-3, is DVKVTQSSRYLVKRTGEKVFLECVQDMDHENMFWYRQDPGLGLRLIYFSYDVKMKEKGDIPEGYSVSREKKERFSLILESASTNQTSMYLCASSGFLPSGNTIYFGEGSWLTVV.

This clonotype was detected a few times. J is TRBJ1-1 and V is TRBV28; tentatively, D is TRBD1 (6 bases). Germline V gene data show CDR1 as MDHEN and CDR2 as SYDVKM. Trimming took 4 bases from V and 7 from J, leaving 16 bases between them. The CDR3 loop spans 14 amino acids. CDR3 bases: TGTGCCAGCAGTTCCAGGACAGAGGGAATTGAAGCTTTCTTT. It encodes CASSSRTEGIEAFF.

The chain joins TRBV6-5 to TRBJ1-1, with 9 bases identical to TRBD1. Per germline, CDR1 MNHEY and CDR2 SVGAGI. The ends lost 2 bases at V and 1 base at J; junction bases unmatched: 5. The CDR3 has 16 amino acids. The CDR3 loop reads CASSYEVGQGNTEAFF. In nucleotides, the CDR3 is TGTGCCAGCAGTTACGAGGTGGGACAGGGGAACACTGAAGCTTTCTTT.

This clonotype was recorded a few times. The V and J genes are TRBV28 and TRBJ2-1, with 11 bases lining up with TRBD2. Trimming removed 9 bases from V and 4 bases from J; junction bases left unmatched: 5. The CDR3 has 14 amino acids. The germline gives CDR1 MDHEN, CDR2 SYDVKM. This chain's CDR3 is CASSSGGLYNEQFF. The CDR3 DNA reads TGTGCCAGTTCTAGCGGGGGGCTTTACAATGAGCAGTTCTTC.

The sample holds a few counts of this clonotype. This chain connects TRBV12-3 or TRBV12-4 to TRBJ1-2; D is uncertain. This CDR3 spans 13 amino acids. V was pared by 2 bases and J by 5 bases, with 9 bases between. The DNA of the CDR3 is TGTGCCAGCAGTTTAAATCAGTTTTATGGCTACACCTTC. It translates to CASSLNQFYGYTF.

The chain couples TRBV20-1 to TRBJ2-7, with TRBD2 matching 7 bases. Germline V lookup: CDR1 DFQATT, CDR2 SNEGSKA (reference sequence). The V gene end was trimmed by 3 bases and the J gene end by 5 bases; junction bases not matched to a gene: 7. This CDR3 spans 13 amino acids. Here the CDR3 reads CSARVGGSHEQYF. Written as DNA, the CDR3 is TGCAGTGCTAGGGTCGGCGGGAGCCACGAGCAGTACTTC.

This clonotype has ten or more counts. The gene calls are TRBV5-1 and TRBJ2-1; 13 bases agree with TRBD2. Trimming took 6 bases from V and 10 from J; bases not matched to a gene: 10. This CDR3 has 15 residues. Germline V CDR1 and CDR2: SGHRS, YFSETQ. The CDR3 loop is CASTFRLAGGSEQFF. The DNA of the CDR3 is TGCGCCAGCACCTTCCGACTAGCGGGAGGATCCGAGCAGTTCTTC.

This clonotype has a count of ten or more. V and J are TRBV20-1 and TRBJ1-3, with TRBD1 matching over 7 bases. The ends lost 0 bases at V and 3 bases at J; junction bases unmatched: 8. The CDR3 is 16 residues long. Germline CDR1 is DFQATT and CDR2 is SNEGSKA (reference sequence). The CDR3 reads CSARDRQGRGGNTIYF. CDR3 DNA: TGCAGTGCTAGAGATCGACAGGGAAGAGGTGGAAACACCATATATTTT.

V gene TRBV12-3 or TRBV12-4 combines with J gene TRBJ1-1; 9 bases are a match to TRBD1. V gave up 1 base and J gave up 5 bases; unmatched junction bases: 5. The CDR3 contains 15 residues. The CDR3 reads CASSLEQGAGTEAFF. CDR3 DNA: TGTGCCAGCAGTTTAGAACAGGGGGCAGGTACTGAAGCTTTCTTT.

This clonotype was detected a few times. The chain has TRBV10-3 and TRBJ1-1, with D possibly TRBD1 on 5 matching bases. The CDR3 contains 13 residues. Trimming shortened V by 4 bases and J by 3 bases, and 9 bases separated the two germline ends. Germline CDR1 ENHRY, CDR2 SYGVKD. The CDR3 region is CAISGRGDTEAFF. The DNA for the CDR3 is TGTGCCATCAGTGGTCGGGGGGACACTGAAGCTTTCTTT.

A few counts support this clonotype. The CDR3 DNA sequence: TGCGCCAGCAGTGTTTGGGGGCCCCCGAACACCGGGGAGCTGTTTTTT. Amino acid sequence: CASSVWGPPNTGELFF. This sequence joins TRBV10-2 and TRBJ2-2; D perhaps matches TRBD1 (6 bases). Trimming cost V 4 bases and J 0 bases, with 12 bases left between them. Germline V gives CDR1 WSHSY, CDR2 SAAADI. The CDR3 totals 16 residues.

A remark on this clonotype: This may be a read error, as it is one base from a much larger clone. The chain combines TRBV21-1 with TRBJ2-7; the listed D gene, TRBD1, was not tested against the DNA. TRBV21-1 is a documented pseudogene. This CDR3 contains 15 residues. As DNA, the CDR3 is TGTGCCAGCACCCCTCGACAGTGGAGGTTTAACGAGCAGTACTTC. Amino acid sequence: CASTPRQWRFNEQYF.

This chain links TRBV10-3 with TRBJ2-7, with D possibly being TRBD1 (6 bases). The length of the CDR3 is 13 residues. Germline values: CDR1 ENHRY, CDR2 SYGVKD. V dropped 4 bases and J dropped 2 bases, with 9 bases sitting between them. CDR3 residues: CAISGGDTYEQYF. CDR3 coding DNA: TGTGCCATCAGTGGTGGGGACACCTACGAGCAGTACTTC.